What follows is one TCR beta chain and its context. What it binds is not known. The use of a sample-barcoded 5' primer and a J-beta primer mix characterized a second PCR of roughly 7 to 12 cycles. TCRdb recomputed calls from the 5' RACE reads with MiXCR, one row per CDR3 protein. The sample contains roughly 700,000 distinct CDR3 sequences, 49% of which appear only once. In germline, CDR1 is DFQATT, CDR2 SNEGSKA (reference sequence). CDR3 length equals 15 residues. This record comes from a study of blood T cells in healthy people across ages. Whole-study findings and limits: A roughly linear fall in TCR beta diversity per million T cells was seen with increasing age. PBMCs were not sorted, which prevented a conclusive comparison of naive versus antigen-experienced cells.

This chain joins TRBV20-1 and TRBJ2-1, with 9 bases matching TRBD1. The J call could be wrong; TRBJ2-7 is a better fit for the DNA end. The source of this sequence is a woman in her fifties or sixties in good health. Sample: blood. The CDR3 DNA is TGCAGTGCCGCCATGGTGGACAGGGGTTACAATGAGCAGTACTTC. It translates to CSAAMVDRGYNEQYF.